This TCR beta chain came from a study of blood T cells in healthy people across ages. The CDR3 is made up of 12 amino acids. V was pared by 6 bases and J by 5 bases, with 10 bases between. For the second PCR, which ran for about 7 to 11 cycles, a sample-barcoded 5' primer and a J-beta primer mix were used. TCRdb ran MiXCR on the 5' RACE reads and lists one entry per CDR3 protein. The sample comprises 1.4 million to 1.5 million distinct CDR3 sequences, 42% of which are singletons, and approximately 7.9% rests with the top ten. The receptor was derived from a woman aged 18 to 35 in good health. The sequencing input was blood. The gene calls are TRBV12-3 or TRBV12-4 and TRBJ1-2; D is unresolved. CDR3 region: CASSRSIYGYTF. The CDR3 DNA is TGTGCCAGCAGCCGATCCATTTATGGCTACACCTTC.